The rows below give T cell receptor beta chains drawn from one sample of a study of siplizumab effects on memory and regulatory T cells. Method: immunoSEQ multiplex PCR; TCRdb's copy keeps in-frame clones and lacks some. The sample comprises 85,000 or so clones, approximately 95% of which are singletons, and about a fifth rests with the top ten. Material: CD8+ T cells sorted from blood. The receptors were sampled from a human donor in good health. Both conserved end residues are part of each CDR3. A D gene is named only where the DNA matches it firmly. The size entry is marked missing in some rows and otherwise reads once, few, many or a size class.

>TRBJ2-1|-|-|TRBV7-9
CASSLAPSSYNEQFF
TGTGCCAGCAGCTTAGCGCCGAGCTCCTACAATGAGCAGTTCTTC
>TRBJ2-3|-|TRBD2|TRBV13
CASSQRTSGSPGTDTQYF
TGTGCCAGCAGTCAACGGACTAGCGGGAGCCCGGGCACAGATACGCAGTATTTT
>TRBJ1-4|-|-|TRBV29-1
CSVDGATNEKLFF
TGCAGCGTTGACGGGGCAACTAATGAAAAACTGTTTTTT
>TRBJ2-2|-|-|TRBV27
CASSLRGIGGELFF
TGTGCCAGCAGCCTCAGGGGAATTGGTGGGGAGCTGTTTTTT
>TRBJ1-2|-|-|TRBV7-6
CASSLEVGLEHGYTF
TGTGCCAGCAGCTTAGAGGTGGGGCTGGAGCATGGCTACACCTTC
>TRBJ2-7|-|-|TRBV5-4
CASSLEVTTYEQYF
TGTGCCAGCAGCTTGGAAGTTACCACCTACGAGCAGTACTTC
>TRBJ1-3|-|-|TRBV14
CASSQDLGTGNSGNTIYF
TGTGCCAGCAGCCAAGATCTGGGAACAGGGAACTCTGGAAACACCATATATTTT
>TRBJ1-1|-|TRBD1|TRBV19
CASSIVSQGEDTEAFF
TGTGCCAGTAGTATTGTCTCGCAGGGGGAGGATACTGAAGCTTTCTTT
>TRBJ2-7|-|TRBD2|TRBV7-3
CASSLGTRGGEQYF
TGTGCCAGCAGCCTCGGGACTAGAGGGGGCGAGCAGTACTTC
>TRBJ2-1|-|TRBD2|TRBV7-3
CASSLIAGGQNEQFF
TGTGCCAGCAGCCTCATAGCGGGAGGGCAGAATGAGCAGTTCTTC
>TRBJ2-3|-|-|TRBV19
CASSMGRHTDTQYF
TGTGCCAGTAGTATGGGACGGCACACAGATACGCAGTATTTT
>TRBJ2-2|-|-|TRBV6-6
CASSYSGPNTGELFF
TGTGCCAGCAGTTACTCCGGGCCGAACACCGGGGAGCTGTTTTTT
>TRBJ1-2|-|TRBD1|TRBV30
CAWGQGGWYGYTF
TGTGCCTGGGGACAGGGAGGTTGGTATGGCTACACCTTC
>TRBJ1-5|once|-|TRBV28
CASPPRGRAISNQPQHF
TGTGCCAGCCCTCCAAGGGGCAGGGCTATTAGCAATCAGCCCCAGCATTTT
>TRBJ1-4|-|-|TRBV27
CASSEDQTWPNEKLFF
TGTGCCAGCAGTGAGGACCAAACCTGGCCAAATGAAAAACTGTTTTTT
>TRBJ2-1|-|TRBD2|TRBV10-1
CASSVSGMDNEQFF
TGCGCCAGCAGTGTGAGCGGGATGGACAATGAGCAGTTCTTC
>TRBJ2-3|-|TRBD2|TRBV7-9
CASAGASGRTDTQYF
TGTGCCAGCGCCGGGGCTAGCGGGAGAACAGATACGCAGTATTTT
>TRBJ2-7|-|-|TRBV6-5
CASRIGTESYEQYF
TGTGCCAGCAGGATCGGGACGGAATCTTACGAGCAGTACTTC
>TRBJ1-2|-|-|TRBV5-5
CASSLAGWHTF
TGTGCCAGCAGCTTGGCCGGGTGGCACACCTTC
>TRBJ1-1|-|-|TRBV7-6
CASSLGWNTEAFF
TGTGCCAGCAGCTTAGGTTGGAACACTGAAGCTTTCTTT
>TRBJ2-5|-|TRBD2|TRBV10-3
CAISALRREGRETQYF
TGTGCCATCAGTGCCCTGCGCCGGGAGGGACGGGAGACCCAGTACTTC
>TRBJ2-3|-|-|TRBV7-8
CASSTRSPPGTDTQYF
TGTGCCAGCAGCACCCGTAGTCCGCCCGGCACAGATACGCAGTATTTT
>TRBJ1-2|once|TRBD1|TRBV4-1
CASSQGRDRGYGYTF
TGCGCCAGCAGCCAAGGCCGGGACAGGGGATATGGCTACACCTTC
>TRBJ2-7|-|-|TRBV11-2
CASSLGRGSYEQYF
TGTGCCAGCAGCTTGGGCAGGGGATCCTACGAGCAGTACTTC
>TRBJ2-5|once|-|TRBV6-6
CASSYSRGGETQYF
TGTGCCAGCAGTTACTCGAGGGGGGGAGAGACCCAGTACTTC
>TRBJ1-1|-|-|TRBV19
CASSASWAEAFF
TGTGCCAGTAGTGCCTCCTGGGCTGAAGCTTTCTTT
>TRBJ2-3|-|-|TRBV2
CASSPRGDHTDTQYF
TGTGCCAGCAGCCCCCGGGGCGACCACACAGATACGCAGTATTTT
>TRBJ1-1|-|-|TRBV6-6
CASSSANTEAFF
TGTGCCAGCAGTTCAGCGAACACTGAAGCTTTCTTT
>TRBJ1-2|-|TRBD1|TRBV14
CASSLRTGGFPYGYTF
TGTGCCAGCAGCCTCCGGACAGGGGGGTTTCCCTATGGCTACACCTTC
>TRBJ2-1|-|-|TRBV27
CASSLTYSYSSYNEQFF
TGTGCCAGCAGTTTAACCTACAGTTATAGCTCCTACAATGAGCAGTTCTTC
>TRBJ2-2|-|-|TRBV5-5
CASSLGPHTGELFF
TGTGCCAGCAGCTTGGGTCCTCACACCGGGGAGCTGTTTTTT
>TRBJ1-2|-|TRBD1|TRBV6-5
CASSSGGFDGYTF
TGTGCCAGCAGTTCAGGGGGCTTCGATGGCTACACCTTC
>TRBJ2-7|once|-|TRBV4-1
CASSQVTGTAGSYEQYF
TGCGCCAGCAGCCAAGTAACCGGGACAGCGGGCTCCTACGAGCAGTACTTC
>TRBJ2-7|-|-|TRBV27
CASSFMGTGFEQYF
TGTGCCAGCAGTTTTATGGGAACAGGGTTCGAGCAGTACTTC
>TRBJ2-1|-|-|TRBV5-3
CARSLRRGSSYNEQFF
TGTGCCAGAAGCTTGAGGCGGGGTAGCTCCTACAATGAGCAGTTCTTC